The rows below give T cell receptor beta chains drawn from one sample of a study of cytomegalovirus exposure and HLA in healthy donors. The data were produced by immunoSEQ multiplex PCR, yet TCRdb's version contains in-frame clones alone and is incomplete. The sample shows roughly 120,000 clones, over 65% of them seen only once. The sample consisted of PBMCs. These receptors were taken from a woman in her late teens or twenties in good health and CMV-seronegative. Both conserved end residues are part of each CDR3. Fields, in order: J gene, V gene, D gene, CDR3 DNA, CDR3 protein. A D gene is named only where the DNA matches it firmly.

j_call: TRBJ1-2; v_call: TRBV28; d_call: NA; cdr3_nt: TGTGCCAGCAGTTCACTTGCAAATGGCTACACCTTC; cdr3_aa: CASSSLANGYTF
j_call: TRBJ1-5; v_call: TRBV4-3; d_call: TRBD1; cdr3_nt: TGCGCCAGCAGCCAAGTTCTTGGGACAGGGAAACCTTATAGCAATCAGCCCCAGCATTTT; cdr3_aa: CASSQVLGTGKPYSNQPQHF
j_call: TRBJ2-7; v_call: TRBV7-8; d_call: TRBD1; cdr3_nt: TGTGCCAGCAGCTTGGGGACAGGGGGCGAGTGGTCCTACGAGCAGTATTTC; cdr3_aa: CASSLGTGGEWSYEQYF
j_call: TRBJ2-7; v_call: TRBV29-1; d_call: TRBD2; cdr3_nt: TGCAGCGTTGAAGACGTAGGGCCTAGCGGGAGGTCATTCGAGCAGTACTTC; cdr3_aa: CSVEDVGPSGRSFEQYF
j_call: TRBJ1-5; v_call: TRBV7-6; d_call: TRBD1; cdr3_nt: TGTGCCAGCAGCCCTCTACAGGGGGATGTAAGCAATCAGCCCCAGCATTTT; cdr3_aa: CASSPLQGDVSNQPQHF
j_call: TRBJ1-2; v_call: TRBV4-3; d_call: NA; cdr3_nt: TGCGCCAGCAGCCAAGATCAGGGCGCAAACTATGGCTACACCTTC; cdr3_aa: CASSQDQGANYGYTF
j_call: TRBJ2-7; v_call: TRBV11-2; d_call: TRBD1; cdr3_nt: TGTGCCAGCAGCAGGAGGGGGACAGGGATTATGGACGAGCAGTACTTC; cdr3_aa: CASSRRGTGIMDEQYF
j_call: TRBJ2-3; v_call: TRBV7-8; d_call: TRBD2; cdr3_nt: TGTGCCAGCAGCACGCTAGCGGGATCTAGCACAGATACGCAGTATTTT; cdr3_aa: CASSTLAGSSTDTQYF
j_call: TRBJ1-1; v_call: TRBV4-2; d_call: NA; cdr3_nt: TGTGCCAGCAGCCAGTCAGGAGGAATGAACACTGAAGCTTTCTTT; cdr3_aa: CASSQSGGMNTEAFF
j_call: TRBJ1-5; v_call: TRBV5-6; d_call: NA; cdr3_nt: TGTGCCAGCAGCGCTTGGGGGGTCAATCAGCCCCAGCATTTT; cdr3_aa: CASSAWGVNQPQHF
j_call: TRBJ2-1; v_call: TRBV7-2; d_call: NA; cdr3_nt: TGTGCCAGCAGCCTCATCGGGGTCAATGAGCAGTTCTTC; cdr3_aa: CASSLIGVNEQFF
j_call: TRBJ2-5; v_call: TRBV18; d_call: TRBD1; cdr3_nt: TGTGCCAGCTCAGGACAGGGTGGAGAGACCCAGTACTTC; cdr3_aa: CASSGQGGETQYF